What follows are 18 T cell receptor beta chains derived from one specimen sequenced in a study of blood T cell repertoires in COVID-19. The assay was immunoSEQ multiplex PCR, and TCRdb's table has in-frame clones only and misses some. The sample contains about 59,000 clones, around 80% of which appear only once. Specimen: peripheral blood. All receptors derive from a man older than 75 with acute or convalescent COVID-19.

CDR3 loop: CASSLTGGNQPQHF. The CDR3 nucleotides are TGCGCCAGCAGCTTGACTGGGGGGAATCAGCCCCAGCATTTT. V gene TRBV5-1 combines with J gene TRBJ1-5; D may be TRBD1 (5 bases). The V gene lost 1 base and the J gene lost 4 bases, with 9 bases spanning the gap. The CDR3 length is 14 residues. Germline assignment: CDR1 SGHRS and CDR2 YFSETQ.

The chain recombines TRBV5-1 with TRBJ1-4; D is uncertain. CDR3 length: 13 residues. Per germline, CDR1 SGHRS and CDR2 YFSETQ. The V and J ends lost 4 bases and 8 bases respectively, with 12 bases between them. In nucleotides, the CDR3 is TGCGCCAGCAGCAGTGGGTCGGGGGAAAAACTGTTTTTT. It specifies CASSSGSGEKLFF.

The chain carries TRBV6-5 and TRBJ1-2; 7 bases are a match to TRBD1. After removal of 5 bases from V and 8 bases from J, the junction contained 5 bases not matched to a gene. The length of the CDR3 is 12 residues. Germline CDR1 reads MNHEY; CDR2 reads SVGAGI. The CDR3 loop reads CASSRQGLGYTF. CDR3 coding DNA: TGTGCCAGCAGTCGACAGGGATTAGGCTACACCTTC.

This clone was detected only once. This chain uses TRBV5-1 with TRBJ2-3; D remains ambiguous. Looked up from germline, CDR1 is SGHRS and CDR2 is YFSETQ. This CDR3 region has 14 residues. Trimming removed 3 bases at V and 0 bases at J, with 8 bases between. This CDR3 is CASSYLSSTDTQYF. In DNA, the CDR3 is TGCGCCAGCAGCTACCTATCTAGCACAGATACGCAGTATTTT.

The chain links TRBV7-9 to TRBJ2-5, with 9 positions matching TRBD1. The CDR3 spans 15 residues. The J segment lost 5 bases and the V segment lost 3 bases, leaving 7 bases of the junction unmatched. The germline V gene encodes CDR1 SEHNR and CDR2 FQNEAQ (reference sequence). The CDR3 bases are TGTGCCAGCAGCTTCGGGGACAGGGAGTTGGAGACCCAGTACTTC. Its protein is CASSFGDRELETQYF.

The chain uses TRBV4-2 and TRBJ2-3, with TRBD2 matching 13 bases. Germline CDR1 LGHNA, CDR2 YNFKEQ. With V trimmed by 3 bases and J by 3 bases, 6 bases remained unmatched. The CDR3 spans 17 residues. In DNA form, the CDR3 reads TGTGCCAGCAGCCAGGCGCGACTAGCGGGAGGAACAGATACGCAGTATTTT. The encoded protein is CASSQARLAGGTDTQYF.

This clone has a handful of counts. The chain is built from TRBV6-6 and TRBJ1-5; D remains ambiguous. Between the trimmed V and J ends, which lost 3 bases and 5 bases, there was a span of 5 bases. Per germline, CDR1 MNHNY and CDR2 SVGAGI (reference sequence). The CDR3 is 12 amino acids. The CDR3 nucleotides are TGTGCCAGCAGTTATTCCGATCAGCCCCAGCATTTT. This codes for CASSYSDQPQHF.

Regarding this clone: One end of the junction is discordant with germline, which a read error may explain. This chain connects TRBV7-8 to TRBJ1-2; 12 bases match TRBD1. Germline V CDR1 and CDR2: SGHVS, FQNEAQ. The CDR3 length is 17 residues. Written as DNA, the CDR3 is TGTGCCAGCACCTTACGGGACAGGGGGCGCCGTCCAGATGGCTACACCTTC. Protein: CASTLRDRGRRPDGYTF.

The rearrangement uses TRBV6-1 and TRBJ1-3; a possible D gene is TRBD1 (6 bases). CDR1 and CDR2 (germline): MNHNS, SASEGT. The CDR3 contains 18 residues. The V and J ends lost 1 base and 2 bases respectively, with 18 bases between them. The CDR3 bases are TGTGCCAGCAGTGAAGGAGGACAGTTCCGTCTCACTGGAAACACCATATATTTT. Protein sequence: CASSEGGQFRLTGNTIYF.

The chain links TRBV11-3 to TRBJ2-1, with D perhaps matching TRBD2 (5 bases). The germline gives CDR1 SGHNT, CDR2 YENEEA. With 5 bases removed from V and 9 bases from J, the gap between germline ends came to 17 bases. The CDR3 has 14 amino acids. CDR3 in amino acids: CASSPRRGNGEQFF. CDR3 nucleotides: TGTGCCAGCAGCCCTAGGCGAGGGAACGGTGAGCAGTTCTTC.

This clone has only a few counts. The rearrangement joins TRBV7-8 to TRBJ2-7; 9 positions match TRBD2. V gave up 3 bases and J gave up 1 base; unmatched junction bases: 4. The V gene's germline CDR1 is SGHVS and CDR2 FQNEAQ. The CDR3 is made up of 15 amino acids. The DNA for the CDR3 is TGTGCCAGCAGCTTGCTAGCGGGAACGTCCTACGAGCAGTACTTC. This gives the protein CASSLLAGTSYEQYF.

This rearrangement joins TRBV19 to TRBJ1-2; D is undetermined. Germline V gene data show CDR1 as LNHDA and CDR2 as SQIVND (reference sequence). Trimming removed 0 bases at V and 4 bases at J, with 15 bases between. This CDR3 comprises 16 residues. The CDR3 loop reads CASSIDYPGTSYGYTF. The DNA for the CDR3 is TGTGCCAGTAGTATAGATTACCCGGGAACGAGCTATGGCTACACCTTC.

The chain links TRBV7-2 to TRBJ1-1; unclear D gene. V dropped 4 bases and J dropped 4 bases, with 10 bases sitting between them. The CDR3 spans 13 residues. The germline V gene has CDR1 SGHTA and CDR2 FQGNSA. The CDR3 protein is CASSSLRGTEAFF. The CDR3 DNA reads as TGTGCCAGCAGCTCCTTGCGCGGCACTGAAGCTTTCTTT.

The chain couples TRBV6-5 to TRBJ1-2; 8 nucleotides align to TRBD1. Germline CDR1 is MNHEY and CDR2 is SVGAGI. This CDR3 contains 14 residues. The junction had 8 bases not matched to a gene; V was cut back by 3 bases and J by 8 bases. The CDR3 reads CASSYHDRGGGYTF. The CDR3 bases are TGTGCCAGCAGTTATCACGACAGGGGAGGGGGCTACACCTTC.

V is TRBV2 and J is TRBJ2-7, with D possibly being TRBD1 (6 bases). Germline V gene data show CDR1 as SNHLY and CDR2 as FYNNEI. The V and J ends lost 6 bases and 11 bases respectively, with 14 bases between them. CDR3 length equals 11 residues. The CDR3 here is CASSQQGSEYF. The CDR3 nucleotides read TGTGCCAGCAGCCAACAGGGCAGCGAGTACTTC.

This chain joins TRBV10-3 and TRBJ2-5, with TRBD1 matching over 9 bases. The junction had 6 bases not matched to a gene; V was cut back by 6 bases and J by 1 base. Germline V gene sequence: CDR1 ENHRY, CDR2 SYGVKD. This CDR3 is 15 amino acids long. As DNA, the CDR3 is TGTGCCATCAGAAGTCCGGGACAGGGCCAAGAGACCCAGTACTTC. Its protein product is CAIRSPGQGQETQYF.

The chain has TRBV30 and TRBJ1-2, with D possibly being TRBD1 (6 bases). There are 16 residues in the CDR3. Germline-derived CDR1 and CDR2 are GTSNPN and SVGIG (reference sequence). V shed 2 bases and J shed 5 bases, with 21 bases lying between them. The CDR3 protein is CAWSWGGADSGYGYTF. CDR3 DNA: TGTGCCTGGAGTTGGGGGGGCGCCGATTCGGGGTATGGCTACACCTTC. The entire variable domain, with the rest obtained from reference TRBV30 and TRBJ1-2, is as follows: SQTIHQWPATLVQPVGSPLSLECTVEGTSNPNLYWYRQAAGRGLQLLFYSVGIGQISSEVPQNLSASRPQDRQFILSSKKLLLSDSGFYLCAWSWGGADSGYGYTFGSGTRLTVV.

The chain links TRBV7-9 to TRBJ1-1; D remains unclear. CDR3 size: 13 residues. The germline V gene encodes CDR1 SEHNR and CDR2 FQNEAQ (reference sequence). V was cut by 7 bases and J by 5 bases, with 14 bases left in between. This CDR3 reads CASTPGGGTEAFF. For the CDR3, the DNA is TGTGCCAGCACCCCGGGAGGCGGGACTGAAGCTTTCTTT.